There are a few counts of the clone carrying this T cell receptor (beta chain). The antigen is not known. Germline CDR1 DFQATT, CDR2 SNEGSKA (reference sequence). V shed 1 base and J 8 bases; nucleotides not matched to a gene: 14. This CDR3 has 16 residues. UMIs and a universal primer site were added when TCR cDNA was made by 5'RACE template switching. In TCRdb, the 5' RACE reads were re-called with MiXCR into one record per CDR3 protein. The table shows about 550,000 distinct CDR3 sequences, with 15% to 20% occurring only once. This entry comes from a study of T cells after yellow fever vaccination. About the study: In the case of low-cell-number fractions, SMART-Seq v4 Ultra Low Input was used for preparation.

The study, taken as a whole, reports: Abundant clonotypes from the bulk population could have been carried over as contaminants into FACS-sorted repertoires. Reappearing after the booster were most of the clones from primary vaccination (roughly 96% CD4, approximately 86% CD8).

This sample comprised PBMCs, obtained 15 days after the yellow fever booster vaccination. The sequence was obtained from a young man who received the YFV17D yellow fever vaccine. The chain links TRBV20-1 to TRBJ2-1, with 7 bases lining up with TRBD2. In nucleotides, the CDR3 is TGCAGTGCTAGAGCCCGGCTAATGAGCGGGACCCATGAGCAGTTCTTC. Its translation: CSARARLMSGTHEQFF.